The entry that follows covers one T cell receptor (beta chain) sequence. This table comes from immunoSEQ multiplex PCR, and its TCRdb copy is limited to in-frame clones, with some not included. Of 130,000 to 150,000 clones in the sample, approximately 81% were seen once. The source of the sample is a study of blood T cell repertoires in COVID-19. CDR3 length: 12 amino acids. V dropped 6 bases and J dropped 5; count of bases not matched to a gene: 3. In germline, CDR1 is MNHEY, CDR2 SVGEGT. Sequencing input: peripheral blood. This receptor was taken from a human donor with acute or convalescent COVID-19. The donor label of this sample is uncertain. The J gene is TRBJ2-7, the V gene TRBV6-2 or TRBV6-3; 8 nucleotides agree with TRBD1. The CDR3 reads CASSRTGNEQYF. CDR3 DNA sequence: TGTGCCAGCAGCCGGACAGGGAACGAGCAGTACTTC.